The subject of this entry is one T cell receptor beta chain. The sample is drawn from a study of cytomegalovirus exposure and HLA in healthy donors. Per germline, CDR1 MNHEY and CDR2 SVGAGI. Deletions cut 6 bases from V and 1 base from J, with 5 bases between. The CDR3 loop spans 12 amino acids. The donors belonged to the roughly 130-subject validation cohort, separate from the approximately 700-subject first cohort. Libraries were prepared by immunoSEQ multiplex PCR; TCRdb keeps only in-frame clonotypes and omits some of them. The data contain 100,000 to 150,000 clones, about nine tenths of them singletons.

The sequencing sample was made of PBMCs. This clonotype originated in a man aged 30-40 years in good health and CMV-seronegative. The rearrangement uses TRBV6-5 and TRBJ2-3; D unclear. CDR3 nucleotide sequence: TGTGCCAGCAGGGCCGGCACAGATACGCAGTATTTT. This sequence encodes CASRAGTDTQYF.